The rows below give T cell receptor beta chains drawn from one sample of a study of blood T cells in healthy people across ages. TCRdb reprocessed the 5' RACE reads with MiXCR, giving one entry per CDR3 protein. The table records 1.5 million to 1.8 million distinct CDR3 sequences, around 40% of them present only once. The specimen was blood. These receptor sequences come from a woman between 18 and 29 years old in good health. Both conserved end residues are trimmed from each CDR3.

cdr3_length: 12; j_call: TRBJ1-4; v_call: TRBV6-5; cdr3_aa: ASRYRGGNEKLF
cdr3_length: 14; j_call: TRBJ2-3; v_call: TRBV5-5; cdr3_aa: ASSLFGGTITDTQY
cdr3_length: 12; j_call: TRBJ1-1; v_call: TRBV9; cdr3_aa: ASKGQDGGPEAF
cdr3_length: 12; j_call: TRBJ2-1; v_call: TRBV11-2; cdr3_aa: ASRPRTNYNEQF
cdr3_length: 15; j_call: TRBJ2-7; v_call: TRBV3-1; cdr3_aa: ASSQDPRDTFTYEQY
cdr3_length: 10; j_call: TRBJ1-2; v_call: TRBV29-1; cdr3_aa: SLSEGSYGYT
cdr3_length: 12; j_call: TRBJ2-1; v_call: TRBV19; cdr3_aa: ASSIVLSDNEQF
cdr3_length: 12; j_call: TRBJ2-7; v_call: TRBV24-1; cdr3_aa: ATSDSGTSYEQY
cdr3_length: 13; j_call: TRBJ2-5; v_call: TRBV28; cdr3_aa: ASSSIGAGVETQY
cdr3_length: 12; j_call: TRBJ2-3; v_call: TRBV4-3; cdr3_aa: ASSQVTVSDTQY
cdr3_length: 13; j_call: TRBJ2-1; v_call: TRBV29-1; cdr3_aa: SVTGTQDNYNEQF
cdr3_length: 14; j_call: TRBJ1-6; v_call: TRBV4-3; cdr3_aa: ASSRKSSTYNSPLH
cdr3_length: 11; j_call: TRBJ1-5; v_call: TRBV27; cdr3_aa: ASSPHRNQPQH
cdr3_length: 11; j_call: TRBJ2-7; v_call: TRBV29-1; cdr3_aa: SAGGLYSYEQY
cdr3_length: 13; j_call: TRBJ2-7; v_call: TRBV11-2; cdr3_aa: ASSLVSGRSNEQY
cdr3_length: 14; j_call: TRBJ2-1; v_call: TRBV9; cdr3_aa: ASSVLGTGNYNEQF
cdr3_length: 12; j_call: TRBJ2-7; v_call: TRBV4-1; cdr3_aa: ASSQRDGAYEQY
cdr3_length: 14; j_call: TRBJ2-1; v_call: TRBV5-1; cdr3_aa: ASSLEGADSYNEQF
cdr3_length: 13; j_call: TRBJ2-7; v_call: TRBV6-1; cdr3_aa: ASSEGQGGVYEQY
cdr3_length: 13; j_call: TRBJ1-4; v_call: TRBV15; cdr3_aa: ATSPDSGRKEKLF
cdr3_length: 12; j_call: .; v_call: TRBV20-1; cdr3_aa: SATYKTSGETQY
cdr3_length: 10; j_call: TRBJ2-1; v_call: TRBV7-9; cdr3_aa: ASSWRTVEQF
cdr3_length: 10; j_call: TRBJ1-2; v_call: TRBV6-6; cdr3_aa: ASSAQVRGYT
cdr3_length: 12; j_call: TRBJ1-5; v_call: TRBV12-3/TRBV12-4; cdr3_aa: ASSSAGKGQPQH
cdr3_length: 17; j_call: TRBJ2-1; v_call: TRBV15; cdr3_aa: ATSRGARDTLSSYNEQF
cdr3_length: 13; j_call: TRBJ1-4; v_call: TRBV7-7; cdr3_aa: ASSSTGGTNEELF
cdr3_length: 11; j_call: TRBJ1-2; v_call: TRBV9; cdr3_aa: ASSVDSSSGYT
cdr3_length: 12; j_call: TRBJ2-1; v_call: TRBV12-3/TRBV12-4; cdr3_aa: ASRGRAGANEQF
cdr3_length: 12; j_call: TRBJ2-1; v_call: TRBV15; cdr3_aa: ATSMQRERGEQF
cdr3_length: 14; j_call: TRBJ1-2; v_call: TRBV5-6; cdr3_aa: ASSPQQGQGFYGYT
cdr3_length: 11; j_call: TRBJ1-1; v_call: TRBV7-9; cdr3_aa: ASSLQGEGEAF
cdr3_length: 13; j_call: TRBJ2-7; v_call: TRBV5-1; cdr3_aa: ASSLVAGAQEEQY
cdr3_length: 14; j_call: TRBJ2-7; v_call: TRBV27; cdr3_aa: ASSFGRQGAYYEQY
cdr3_length: 12; j_call: TRBJ1-1; v_call: TRBV6-2/TRBV6-3; cdr3_aa: ASSYSRVISEDF
cdr3_length: 12; j_call: TRBJ1-1; v_call: TRBV9; cdr3_aa: ASRHRGPNTEAF
cdr3_length: 11; j_call: TRBJ1-5; v_call: TRBV12-5; cdr3_aa: ASGLEGGQPQH
cdr3_length: 13; j_call: TRBJ1-1; v_call: TRBV7-2; cdr3_aa: ASSLRDGGQTEAF
cdr3_length: 12; j_call: TRBJ1-2; v_call: TRBV6-2/TRBV6-3; cdr3_aa: ASSRQGAYYGYT
cdr3_length: 14; j_call: TRBJ2-7; v_call: TRBV7-2; cdr3_aa: ASSLASVGYSYEQY
cdr3_length: 13; j_call: TRBJ2-1; v_call: TRBV12-3/TRBV12-4; cdr3_aa: ASSYTGEAYNEQF
cdr3_length: 13; j_call: TRBJ2-5; v_call: TRBV12-5; cdr3_aa: ASGLELAERETQY
cdr3_length: 10; j_call: TRBJ1-2; v_call: TRBV19; cdr3_aa: ASSRQGNGYT
cdr3_length: 11; j_call: TRBJ2-5; v_call: TRBV12-3/TRBV12-4; cdr3_aa: ASSRRQGETQY
cdr3_length: 11; j_call: TRBJ2-4; v_call: TRBV6-2/TRBV6-3; cdr3_aa: ASSASARLQQY
cdr3_length: 11; j_call: TRBJ2-2; v_call: TRBV24-1; cdr3_aa: ATSDYGTGELF
cdr3_length: 13; j_call: TRBJ1-1; v_call: TRBV12-3/TRBV12-4; cdr3_aa: ASSFGGFGVAEAF
cdr3_length: 14; j_call: TRBJ1-1; v_call: TRBV20-1; cdr3_aa: SARGAPDRPIQEAF
cdr3_length: 13; j_call: TRBJ2-4; v_call: TRBV7-9; cdr3_aa: ASSSTRTGRNIQY
cdr3_length: 14; j_call: TRBJ2-7; v_call: TRBV6-2/TRBV6-3; cdr3_aa: ASSYSRGGRTYEQY
cdr3_length: 11; j_call: TRBJ1-2; v_call: TRBV28; cdr3_aa: ASSDQGAYGYT